Following are 4 T cell receptor beta chains from one sample sequenced in a study of T cells expressing NK-cell markers. TCRdb processed the 5' RACE reads again and assigns one entry to each CDR3 protein, with no DNA. The ten most abundant clones cover around 0.37% of a sample with 200,000 to 300,000 distinct CDR3 sequences. Sequencing input: blood T cells: a sorted CD56 or NKG2C T cell subset, CD4+ or CD8+ T cells, or bulk PBMC T cells (not recorded which). These receptors originate from a young man in good health.

The chain joins TRBV7-3 to TRBJ2-2. CDR1 is SGHTA and CDR2 is FQGTGA in the germline V gene. This CDR3 contains 12 residues. The CDR3 loop is CASSLGIGELFF.

The rearrangement joins TRBV7-2 to TRBJ2-3; TCRdb designates TRBD2, a call that cannot be tested without DNA. The CDR3 runs to 13 residues. Germline CDR1 and CDR2: SGHTA and FQGNSA. CDR3 residues: CASSPGTKDTQYF.

The V and J genes are TRBV6-2 or TRBV6-3 and TRBJ2-4; the D call of TRBD1 rests on TCRdb alone, since no DNA is present to check it. CDR1 is MNHEY and CDR2 is SVGEGT in the germline V gene. The CDR3 spans 14 residues. CDR3 loop: CASRTAGRSGIQYF.

This chain connects TRBV4-3 to TRBJ2-7. The CDR3 is 13 amino acids. CDR1 is LGHNA, CDR2 YSLEER, per germline. The CDR3 loop reads CASSQEFRHEQYF.